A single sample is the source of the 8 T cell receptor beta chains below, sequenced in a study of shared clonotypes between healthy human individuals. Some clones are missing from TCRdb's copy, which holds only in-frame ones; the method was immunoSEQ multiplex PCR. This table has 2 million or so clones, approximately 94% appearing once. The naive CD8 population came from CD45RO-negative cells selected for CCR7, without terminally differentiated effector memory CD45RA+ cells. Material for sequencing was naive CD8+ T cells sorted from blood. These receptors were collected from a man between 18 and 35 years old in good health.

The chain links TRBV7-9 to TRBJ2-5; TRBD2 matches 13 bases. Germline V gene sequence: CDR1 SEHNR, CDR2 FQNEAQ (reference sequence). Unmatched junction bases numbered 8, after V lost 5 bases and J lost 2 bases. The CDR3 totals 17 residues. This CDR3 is CASSLRTSGGGQETQYF. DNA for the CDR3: TGTGCCAGCAGCCTCCGGACTAGCGGGGGAGGGCAAGAGACCCAGTACTTC.

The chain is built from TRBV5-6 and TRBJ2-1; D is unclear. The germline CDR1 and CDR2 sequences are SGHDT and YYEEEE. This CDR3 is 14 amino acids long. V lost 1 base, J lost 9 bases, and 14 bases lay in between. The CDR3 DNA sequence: TGTGCCAGCAGCTTGAGACGGCCCTGGGGTGAGCAGTTCTTC. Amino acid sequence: CASSLRRPWGEQFF. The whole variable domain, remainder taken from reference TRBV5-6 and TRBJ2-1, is DAGVTQSPTHLIKTRGQQVTLRCSPKSGHDTVSWYQQALGQGPQFIFQYYEEEERQRGNFPDRFSGHQFPNYSSELNVNALLLGDSALYLCASSLRRPWGEQFFGPGTRLTVL.

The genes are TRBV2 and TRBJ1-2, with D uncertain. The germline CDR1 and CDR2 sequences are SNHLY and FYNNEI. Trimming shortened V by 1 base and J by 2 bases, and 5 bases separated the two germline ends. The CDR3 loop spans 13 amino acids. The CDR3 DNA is TGTGCCAGCAGTGAAGGGCTAAACTATGGCTACACCTTC. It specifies CASSEGLNYGYTF.

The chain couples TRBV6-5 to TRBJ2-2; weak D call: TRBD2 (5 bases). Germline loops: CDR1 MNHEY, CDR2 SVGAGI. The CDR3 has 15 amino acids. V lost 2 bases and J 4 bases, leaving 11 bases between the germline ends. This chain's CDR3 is CASSYPGVGTGELFF. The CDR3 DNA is TGTGCCAGCAGTTACCCCGGGGTCGGCACCGGGGAGCTGTTTTTT.

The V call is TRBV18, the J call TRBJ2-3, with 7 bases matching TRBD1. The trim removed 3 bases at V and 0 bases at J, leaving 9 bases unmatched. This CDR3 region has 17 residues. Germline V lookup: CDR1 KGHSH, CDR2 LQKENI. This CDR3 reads CASSPRQGLSSTDTQYF. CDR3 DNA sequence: TGTGCCAGCTCACCTCGACAGGGCCTTTCTAGCACAGATACGCAGTATTTT.

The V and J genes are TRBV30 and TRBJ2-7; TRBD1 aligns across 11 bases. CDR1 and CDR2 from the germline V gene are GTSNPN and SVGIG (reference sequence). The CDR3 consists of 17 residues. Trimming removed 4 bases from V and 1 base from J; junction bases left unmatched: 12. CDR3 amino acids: CAWKGTGGFSGSYEQYF. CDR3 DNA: TGTGCCTGGAAAGGGACAGGGGGATTTTCAGGATCCTACGAGCAGTACTTC.

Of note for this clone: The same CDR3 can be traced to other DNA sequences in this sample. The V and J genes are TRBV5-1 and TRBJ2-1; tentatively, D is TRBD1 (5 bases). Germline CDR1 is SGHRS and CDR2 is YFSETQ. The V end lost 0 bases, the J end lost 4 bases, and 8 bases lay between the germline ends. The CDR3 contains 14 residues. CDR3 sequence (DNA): TGCGCCAGCAGCTTGGAAACAGGTTACAATGAGCAGTTCTTC. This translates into CASSLETGYNEQFF.

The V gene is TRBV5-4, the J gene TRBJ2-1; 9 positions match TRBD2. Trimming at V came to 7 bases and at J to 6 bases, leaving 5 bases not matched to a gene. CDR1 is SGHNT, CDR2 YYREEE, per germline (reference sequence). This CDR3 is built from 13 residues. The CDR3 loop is CASVGSGGNEQFF. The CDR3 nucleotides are TGTGCCAGCGTGGGTAGCGGGGGCAATGAGCAGTTCTTC.